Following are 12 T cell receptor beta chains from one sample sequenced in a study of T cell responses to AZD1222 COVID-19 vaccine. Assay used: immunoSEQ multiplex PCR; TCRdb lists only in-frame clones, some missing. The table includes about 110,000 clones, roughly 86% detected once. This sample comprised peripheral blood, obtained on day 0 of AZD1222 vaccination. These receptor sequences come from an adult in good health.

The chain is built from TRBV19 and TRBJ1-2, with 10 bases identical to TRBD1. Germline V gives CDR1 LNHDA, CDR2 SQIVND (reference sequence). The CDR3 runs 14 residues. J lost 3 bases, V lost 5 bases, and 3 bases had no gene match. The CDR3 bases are TGTGCCAGTAGTTGGGACAGGGGTGACTATGGCTACACCTTC. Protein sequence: CASSWDRGDYGYTF. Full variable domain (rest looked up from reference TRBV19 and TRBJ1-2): DGGITQSPKYLFRKEGQNVTLSCEQNLNHDAMYWYRQDPGQGLRLIYYSQIVNDFQKGDIAEGYSVSREKKESFPLTVTSAQKNPTAFYLCASSWDRGDYGYTFGSGTRLTVV.

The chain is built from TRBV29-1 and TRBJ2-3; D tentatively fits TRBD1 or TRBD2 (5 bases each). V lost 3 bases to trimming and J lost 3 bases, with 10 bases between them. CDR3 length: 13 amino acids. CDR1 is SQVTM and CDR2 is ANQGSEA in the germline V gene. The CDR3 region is CSVEGVLTDTQYF. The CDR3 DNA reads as TGCAGCGTTGAGGGGGTGCTAACAGATACGCAGTATTTT.

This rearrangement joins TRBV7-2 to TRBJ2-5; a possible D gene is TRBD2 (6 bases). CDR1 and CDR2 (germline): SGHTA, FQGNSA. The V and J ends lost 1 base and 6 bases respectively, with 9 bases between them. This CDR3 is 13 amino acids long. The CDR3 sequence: CASSLGRGQTQYF. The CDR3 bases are TGTGCCAGCAGCTTAGGGAGGGGTCAGACCCAGTACTTC.

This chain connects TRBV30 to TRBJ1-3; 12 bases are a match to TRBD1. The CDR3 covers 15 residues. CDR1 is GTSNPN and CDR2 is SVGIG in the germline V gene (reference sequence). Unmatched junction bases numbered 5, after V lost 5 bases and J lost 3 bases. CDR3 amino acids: CAWAGQGAGGNTIYF. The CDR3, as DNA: TGTGCCTGGGCGGGACAGGGGGCAGGTGGAAACACCATATATTTT. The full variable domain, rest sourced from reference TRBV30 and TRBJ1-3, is SQTIHQWPATLVQPVGSPLSLECTVEGTSNPNLYWYRQAAGRGLQLLFYSVGIGQISSEVPQNLSASRPQDRQFILSSKKLLLSDSGFYLCAWAGQGAGGNTIYFGEGSWLTVV.

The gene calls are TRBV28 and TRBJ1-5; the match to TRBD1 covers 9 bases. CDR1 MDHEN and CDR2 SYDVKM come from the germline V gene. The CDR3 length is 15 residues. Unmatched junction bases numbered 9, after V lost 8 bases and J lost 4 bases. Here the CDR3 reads CASREGDRENQPQHF. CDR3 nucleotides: TGTGCCAGCCGTGAAGGGGACAGGGAAAATCAGCCCCAGCATTTT.

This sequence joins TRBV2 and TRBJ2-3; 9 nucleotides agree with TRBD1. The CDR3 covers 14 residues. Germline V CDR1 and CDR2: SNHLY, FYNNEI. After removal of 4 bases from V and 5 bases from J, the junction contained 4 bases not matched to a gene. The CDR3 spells CASSGDRGRDTQYF. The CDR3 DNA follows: TGTGCCAGCAGTGGTGACAGGGGGAGAGATACGCAGTATTTT.

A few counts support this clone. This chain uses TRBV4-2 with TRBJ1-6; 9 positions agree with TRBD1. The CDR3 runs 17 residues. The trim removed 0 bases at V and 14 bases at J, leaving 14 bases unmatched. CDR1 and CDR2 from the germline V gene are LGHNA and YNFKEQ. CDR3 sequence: CASSQDRATGGLSTLHF. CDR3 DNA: TGTGCCAGCAGCCAAGATCGGGCGACAGGGGGGCTCTCCACCCTCCACTTT.

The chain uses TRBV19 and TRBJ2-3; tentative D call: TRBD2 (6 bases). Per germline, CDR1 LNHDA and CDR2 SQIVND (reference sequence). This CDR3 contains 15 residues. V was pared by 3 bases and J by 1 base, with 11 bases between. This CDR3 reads CASSIGGEGTDTQYF. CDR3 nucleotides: TGTGCCAGTAGTATTGGCGGGGAGGGCACAGATACGCAGTATTTT. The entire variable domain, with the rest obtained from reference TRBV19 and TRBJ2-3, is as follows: DGGITQSPKYLFRKEGQNVTLSCEQNLNHDAMYWYRQDPGQGLRLIYYSQIVNDFQKGDIAEGYSVSREKKESFPLTVTSAQKNPTAFYLCASSIGGEGTDTQYFGPGTRLTVL.

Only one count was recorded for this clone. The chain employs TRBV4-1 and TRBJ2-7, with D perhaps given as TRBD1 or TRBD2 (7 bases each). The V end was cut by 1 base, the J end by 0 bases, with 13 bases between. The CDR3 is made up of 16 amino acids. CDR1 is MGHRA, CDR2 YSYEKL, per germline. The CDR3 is CASSQVPGGVSYEQYF. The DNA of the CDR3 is TGCGCCAGCAGCCAAGTTCCAGGGGGGGTCTCCTACGAGCAGTACTTC.

CDR3 sequence reads: CASRAWDRENYGYTF. The CDR3 bases are TGTGCCAGCAGGGCCTGGGACAGGGAGAACTATGGCTACACCTTC. The genes are TRBV27 and TRBJ1-2; TRBD1 matches at 9 bases. V was pared by 6 bases and J by 2 bases, with 7 bases of the junction left unmatched. The CDR3 contains 15 residues. Germline assignment: CDR1 MNHEY and CDR2 SMNVEV (reference sequence).

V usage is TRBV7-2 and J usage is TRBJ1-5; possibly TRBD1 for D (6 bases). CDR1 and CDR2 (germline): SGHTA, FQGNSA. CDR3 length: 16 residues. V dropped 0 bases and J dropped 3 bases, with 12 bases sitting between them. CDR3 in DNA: TGTGCCAGCAGCTTAGCGGGGCAGGGGCCCAATCAGCCCCAGCATTTT. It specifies CASSLAGQGPNQPQHF.

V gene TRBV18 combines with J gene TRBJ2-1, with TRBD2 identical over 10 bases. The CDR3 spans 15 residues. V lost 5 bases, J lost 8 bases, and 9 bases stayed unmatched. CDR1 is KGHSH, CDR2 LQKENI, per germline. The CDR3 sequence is CASSEASGGLDEQFF. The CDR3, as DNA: TGTGCCAGCTCAGAGGCTAGCGGGGGTTTGGATGAGCAGTTCTTC. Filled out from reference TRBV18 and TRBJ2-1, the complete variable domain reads NAGVMQNPRHLVRRRGQEARLRCSPMKGHSHVYWYRQLPEEGLKFMVYLQKENIIDESGMPKERFSAEFPKEGPSILRIQQVVRGDSAAYFCASSEASGGLDEQFFGPGTRLTVL.